This section outlines one T cell receptor beta chain sequence together with its context. The data belong to a study of blood T cell repertoires in COVID-19. The CDR3 has 14 amino acids. Per the germline V gene, CDR1 is SGHDT and CDR2 is YYEEEE. Losses at the gene ends were 4 bases for V and 3 bases for J; bases not matched to a gene: 7. Original handling: Amplifying reference gene primers gave estimates of nucleated cell counts. Repertoires were generated with immunoSEQ multiplex PCR, while TCRdb's copy carries only in-frame clones and drops some. Clonal size and the V and J genes are those of that table, whereas D and trimming came from the DNA. The profile shows approximately 190,000 clones, 80% of them singletons.

Sequenced material: peripheral blood. This TCR was recovered from a man in his sixties with acute or convalescent COVID-19. The chain carries TRBV5-6 and TRBJ2-7, with 7 positions matching TRBD1. CDR3 DNA: TGTGCCAGCAGCCCCGAGACAGGGAGCTACGAGCAGTACTTC. Translated, it gives CASSPETGSYEQYF.